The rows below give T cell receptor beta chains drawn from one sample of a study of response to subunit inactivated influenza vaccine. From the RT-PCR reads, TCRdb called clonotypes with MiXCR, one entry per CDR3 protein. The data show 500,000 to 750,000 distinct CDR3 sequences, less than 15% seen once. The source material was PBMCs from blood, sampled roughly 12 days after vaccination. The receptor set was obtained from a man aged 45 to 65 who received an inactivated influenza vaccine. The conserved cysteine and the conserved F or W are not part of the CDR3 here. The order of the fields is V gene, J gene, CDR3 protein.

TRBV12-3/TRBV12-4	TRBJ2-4	ASSFPAVGNIQY
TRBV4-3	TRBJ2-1	ASSQDGWLHDEQF
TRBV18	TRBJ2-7	ASSPLAGGNEQY
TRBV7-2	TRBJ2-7	ASSVGQASSYEQY
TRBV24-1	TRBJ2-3	ATSDLLAAVDTQY
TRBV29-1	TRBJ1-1	SVEVQGARTEAF
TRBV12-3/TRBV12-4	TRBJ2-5	ASSPSSGGETQY
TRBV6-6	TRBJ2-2	ASTGEISGELF
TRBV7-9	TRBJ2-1	ASYRNEQF
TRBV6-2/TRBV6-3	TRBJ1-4	ASSYYRNEKLF
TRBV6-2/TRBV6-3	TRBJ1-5	ASSYYRGDQPQH
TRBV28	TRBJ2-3	ASSFRAFGTDTQY
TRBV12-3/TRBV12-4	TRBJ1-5	ASRRTGLNQPQH
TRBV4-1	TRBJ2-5	ASSQFLRPRSGFPPETQY
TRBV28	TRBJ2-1	ASSSSRLAANEQF
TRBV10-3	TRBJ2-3	AISAGRGQVGLAGGKTDTQY
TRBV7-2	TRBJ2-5	ASSPGHSEGTQY
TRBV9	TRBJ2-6	ASSVASGANVLT
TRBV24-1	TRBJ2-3	ATSDFPEPHTQY
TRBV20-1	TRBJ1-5	SASDVGAGQPQH
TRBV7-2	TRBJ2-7	ASSLHHSTGQY
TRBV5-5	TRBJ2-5	ASSRVGGHQETQY
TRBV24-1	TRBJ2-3	ATSVPGLASQY
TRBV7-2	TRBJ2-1	ASSLVAGITQGNEQF
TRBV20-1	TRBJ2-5	SARGRGAGEETQY
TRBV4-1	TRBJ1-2	ASSQVRGGGYT
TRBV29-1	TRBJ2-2	SVGETFGELF
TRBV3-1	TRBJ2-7	VSSRRSNEQY
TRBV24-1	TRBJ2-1	ATSPSQRHEQF
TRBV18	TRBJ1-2	ASSPRTGDRSNYGYT
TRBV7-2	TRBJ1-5	ASSLRQGYNQPQH
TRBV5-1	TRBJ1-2	ASSLETAANYGYT
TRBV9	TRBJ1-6	ASSVDGFHNSPLH
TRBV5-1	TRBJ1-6	ASIVGTGFPNSYNSPLH
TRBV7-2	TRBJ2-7	ASSPRDFQYEQY
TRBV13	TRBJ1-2	ASSIEEGARGYGYT
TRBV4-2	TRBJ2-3	ASSQEGDFTDTQY
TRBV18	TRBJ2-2	ASSPEVLGELF
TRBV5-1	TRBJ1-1	ASSVWLNTEAF
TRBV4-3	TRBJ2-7	ASSQDYHIAYEQY
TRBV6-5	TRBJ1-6	ASSYASRSPLH
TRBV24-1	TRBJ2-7	ATGLGQGIPYEQY